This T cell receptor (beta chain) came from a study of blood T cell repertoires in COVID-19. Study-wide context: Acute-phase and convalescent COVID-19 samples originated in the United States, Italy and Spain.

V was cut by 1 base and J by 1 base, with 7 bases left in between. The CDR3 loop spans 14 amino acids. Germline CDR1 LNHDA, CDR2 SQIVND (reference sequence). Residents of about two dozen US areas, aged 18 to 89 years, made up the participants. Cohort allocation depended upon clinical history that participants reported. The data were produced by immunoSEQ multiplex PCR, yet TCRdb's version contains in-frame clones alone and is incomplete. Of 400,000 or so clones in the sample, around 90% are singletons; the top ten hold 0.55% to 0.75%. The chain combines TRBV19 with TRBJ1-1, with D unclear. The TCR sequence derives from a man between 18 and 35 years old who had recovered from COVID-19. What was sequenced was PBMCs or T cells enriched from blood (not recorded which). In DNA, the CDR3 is TGTGCCAGTAGTATAGGGAGGGCGAACACTGAAGCTTTCTTT. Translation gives CASSIGRANTEAFF.